The clone carrying this T cell receptor (beta chain) was counted a few times. The antigen is undetermined. The V gene's germline CDR1 is DFQATT and CDR2 SNEGSKA (reference sequence). The V and J ends lost 3 bases and 3 bases respectively, with 11 bases between them. This CDR3 comprises 13 residues. TCRdb re-called the RT-PCR reads through MiXCR, storing one row per CDR3 protein. The sample records just over 300,000 distinct CDR3 sequences, less than 25% being singletons. This entry is derived from a study of response to subunit inactivated influenza vaccine. Findings of the study overall: Authors suggested that a seasonal influenza vaccination recruits few new T cells each time.

The specimen comprised PBMCs from blood, sampled 21 months after vaccination. This chain uses TRBV20-1 with TRBJ1-1; unclear D gene. This receptor was identified in a man in his fifties or sixties who received an inactivated influenza vaccine. CDR3 residues: CSASRSGYTEAFF. CDR3 nucleotides: TGCAGTGCTAGTCGGTCGGGTTACACTGAAGCTTTCTTT.